This TCR beta chain was obtained from a study of blood T cell repertoires in COVID-19. Study as a whole: Sample material is recorded as cDNA or gDNA derived from T cells, B-cell-depleted T cells, or PBMCs.

TCRdb's table, derived via immunoSEQ multiplex PCR, lists solely in-frame clones and lacks some. The sample yields about 35,000 clones, roughly 80% seen once. The CDR3 sequence is 14 residues long. The germline V gene encodes CDR1 LNHNV and CDR2 YYDKDF (reference sequence). After removal of 3 bases from V and 7 bases from J, the junction contained 3 bases not matched to a gene. This rearrangement joins TRBV15 to TRBJ2-1; 10 bases fit TRBD1. The TCR originated in a man in his fifties or sixties in a cohort sampled during active COVID-19. Sequenced sample: peripheral blood. The CDR3 region is CATSSGQGDNEQFF. The CDR3 DNA sequence: TGTGCCACCAGCAGTGGACAGGGGGATAATGAGCAGTTCTTC.